Below, 7 T cell receptor beta chains from the same sample are listed, as sequenced in a study of control samples from healthy donors and cancer patients. Method: immunoSEQ multiplex PCR; TCRdb's copy keeps in-frame clones and lacks some. This sample has more than 150,000 clones, with 80% to 95% found just once. Source material: blood. These receptors were taken from a woman younger than 45 in good health.

The rearrangement joins TRBV2 to TRBJ1-4, with TRBD1 matching over 8 bases. CDR1 SNHLY and CDR2 FYNNEI come from the germline V gene. The V and J ends lost 5 bases and 7 bases, in that order; junction bases with no gene match: 9. The CDR3 is 15 amino acids. CDR3 sequence reads: CASSMSGGIGEKLFF. The CDR3 DNA is TGTGCCAGCAGTATGTCAGGGGGCATCGGTGAAAAACTGTTTTTT.

This chain links TRBV28 with TRBJ2-1, with TRBD2 identical over 12 bases. This CDR3 contains 16 residues. Germline V CDR1 and CDR2: MDHEN, SYDVKM. J was trimmed by 8 bases and V by 0 bases; bases with no gene match: 5. CDR3 sequence reads: CASSLWSLAGGDEQFF. The CDR3, as DNA: TGTGCCAGCAGTTTATGGTCTCTAGCGGGAGGGGATGAGCAGTTCTTC.

The chain has TRBV5-6 and TRBJ1-6; possibly TRBD1 for D (5 bases). CDR1 and CDR2 (germline): SGHDT, YYEEEE. V was clipped by 2 bases and J by 10 bases, with 13 bases between them. The CDR3 is 14 amino acids. CDR3 loop: CASSLRQPISPLHF. CDR3 bases: TGTGCCAGCAGCTTAAGACAGCCAATATCACCCCTCCACTTT.

The chain combines TRBV19 with TRBJ2-1; 9 bases match TRBD2. Unmatched junction bases numbered 6, after V lost 2 bases and J lost 10 bases. CDR3 size: 14 residues. CDR1 and CDR2 from the germline V gene are LNHDA and SQIVND (reference sequence). The CDR3 DNA reads TGTGCCAGTAGTATATTAGCGGGAGCCTCGGAGCAGTTCTTC. This translates into CASSILAGASEQFF.

The chain employs TRBV29-1 and TRBJ2-1, with D possibly matching TRBD2 (5 bases). The CDR3 sequence is 14 residues long. Deletions cut 3 bases from V and 7 bases from J, with 16 bases between. Per germline, CDR1 SQVTM and CDR2 ANQGSEA. DNA of the CDR3: TGCAGCGTTGAGCCGAGCGGAGGATGGAATGAGCAGTTCTTC. Protein: CSVEPSGGWNEQFF.

Only one count was recorded for this clone. The V and J genes are TRBV19 and TRBJ1-1; no clear D gene. Germline V CDR1 and CDR2: LNHDA, SQIVND (reference sequence). The CDR3 is 12 amino acids. Between the trimmed V and J ends, which lost 7 bases and 4 bases, there was a span of 10 bases. In DNA, the CDR3 is TGTGCCAGTAAAGGATCTGTCACTGAAGCTTTCTTT. This gives the protein CASKGSVTEAFF.

This chain uses TRBV28 with TRBJ1-5; possibly TRBD1 for D (6 bases). The CDR3 is made up of 15 amino acids. Trimming removed 5 bases from V and 6 bases from J, with 17 bases in between. The V gene's germline CDR1 is MDHEN and CDR2 SYDVKM. The CDR3 sequence: CASSPAGGVFQPQHF. The CDR3 coding sequence is TGTGCCAGCAGTCCCGCCGGGGGCGTTTTTCAGCCCCAGCATTTT.